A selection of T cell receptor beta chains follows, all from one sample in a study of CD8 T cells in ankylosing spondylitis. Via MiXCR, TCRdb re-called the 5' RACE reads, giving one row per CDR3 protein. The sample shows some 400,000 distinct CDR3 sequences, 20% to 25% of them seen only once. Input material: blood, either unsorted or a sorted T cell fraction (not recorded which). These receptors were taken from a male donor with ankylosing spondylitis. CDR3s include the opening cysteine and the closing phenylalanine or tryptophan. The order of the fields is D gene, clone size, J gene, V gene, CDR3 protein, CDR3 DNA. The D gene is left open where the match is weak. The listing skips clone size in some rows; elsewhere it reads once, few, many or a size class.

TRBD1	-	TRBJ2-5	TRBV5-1	CASSFEGAETQYF	TGCGCCAGCAGCTTTGAGGGGGCAGAGACCCAGTACTTC
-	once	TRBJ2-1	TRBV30	CAWRREHNEQFF	TGTGCCTGGCGGCGGGAACACAATGAGCAGTTCTTC
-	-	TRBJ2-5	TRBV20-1	CSARPYPGAGSRETQYF	TGCAGTGCTAGGCCTTACCCGGGGGCAGGGAGTAGGGAGACCCAGTACTTC
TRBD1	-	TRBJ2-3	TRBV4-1	CASSQFTGGMDTQYF	TGCGCCAGCAGCCAATTTACAGGGGGTATGGATACGCAGTATTTT
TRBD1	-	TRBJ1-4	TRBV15	CATSRDHRGNEKLFF	TGTGCCACCAGCAGAGACCACAGGGGTAATGAAAAACTGTTTTTT
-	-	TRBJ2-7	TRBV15	CATSRDPRSPYEQYF	TGTGCCACCAGCAGAGATCCCAGAAGTCCCTACGAGCAGTACTTC
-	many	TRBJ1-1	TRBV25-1	CASIRDGVLSTEAFF	TGTGCCAGCATCCGGGACGGGGTATTGAGCACTGAAGCTTTCTTT
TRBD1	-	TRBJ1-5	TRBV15	CATSRDVTGRKNQPQHF	TGTGCCACCAGCAGAGATGTGACAGGGCGGAAAAATCAGCCCCAGCATTTT
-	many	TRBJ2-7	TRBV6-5	CASSYDPTPNEQYF	TGTGCCAGCAGTTACGATCCAACGCCTAACGAGCAGTACTTC
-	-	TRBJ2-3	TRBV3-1	CASSQVAGFTDTQYF	TGTGCCAGCAGCCAAGTGGCAGGTTTCACAGATACGCAGTATTTT
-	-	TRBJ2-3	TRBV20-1	CSARDPRETPAGDTQYF	TGCAGTGCTAGAGATCCGAGGGAGACCCCTGCGGGAGATACGCAGTATTTT
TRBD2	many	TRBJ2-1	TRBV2	CASRGFPGLGNNEQFF	TGTGCCAGCAGGGGATTTCCGGGACTAGGAAACAATGAGCAGTTCTTC
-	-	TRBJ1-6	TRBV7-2	CASSLGGRGDYNSPLHF	TGTGCCAGCAGCTTAGGGGGGAGGGGTGACTATAATTCACCCCTCCACTTT
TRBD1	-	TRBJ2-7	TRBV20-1	CSARGDREYEQYF	TGCAGTGCTAGAGGAGACAGGGAATACGAGCAGTACTTC